These 5 T cell receptor beta chains were sequenced from one sample in a study of T-cell reconstitution after alpha-beta-depleted transplantation in children. Using unique molecular identifiers, the investigators prepared the TCRbeta library. From the PCR reads, TCRdb called clonotypes with MiXCR, one entry per CDR3 protein. The data contain roughly 500,000 distinct CDR3 sequences, around 12% of them seen just once; the ten biggest clones take up around 6.1%. The material was PBMCs from the stem cell graft donor, obtained from the stem cell graft. These receptors all come from a human donor who donated a stem cell graft to a child with combined immunodeficiency.

This clonotype was seen only a few times. The chain recombines TRBV12-3 or TRBV12-4 with TRBJ2-5, with no clear D. Trimming pared 6 bases from V and 2 bases from J, leaving 10 bases between. The CDR3 is made up of 13 amino acids. CDR3 amino acids: CASSEAYQETQYF. Written as DNA, the CDR3 is TGTGCCAGCAGCGAGGCCTATCAAGAGACCCAGTACTTC.

This clonotype was picked up many times. The chain recombines TRBV5-5 with TRBJ1-5; no firm D call. Germline CDR1 and CDR2: SGHKS and YYEKEE (reference sequence). The CDR3 is 12 residues long. V dropped 3 bases and J dropped 3 bases, with 4 bases sitting between them. The CDR3 loop is CASSSNNQPQHF. For the CDR3, the DNA is TGTGCCAGCAGCTCAAACAATCAGCCCCAGCATTTT. Full variable domain (outside the CDR3, taken from reference TRBV5-5 and TRBJ1-5): DAGVTQSPTHLIKTRGQQVTLRCSPISGHKSVSWYQQVLGQGPQFIFQYYEKEERGRGNFPDRFSARQFPNYSSELNVNALLLGDSALYLCASSSNNQPQHFGDGTRLSIL.

The genes are TRBV12-3 or TRBV12-4 and TRBJ2-2; D not resolved. This CDR3 region has 13 residues. Trimming cost V 6 bases and J 6 bases, with 11 bases left between them. CDR3 loop: CASSPSNAGELFF. The CDR3 DNA reads as TGTGCCAGCAGCCCAAGCAACGCCGGGGAGCTGTTTTTT.

This clonotype showed up many times. The rearrangement uses TRBV15 and TRBJ1-1; possibly TRBD1 for D (5 bases). The CDR3 length is 14 residues. Trimming pared 0 bases from V and 5 bases from J, leaving 10 bases between. Germline V gene lookup returns CDR1 LNHNV and CDR2 YYDKDF (reference sequence). The CDR3 DNA follows: TGTGCCACCAGCAGAGAGGGGACTGTTACTGAAGCTTTCTTT. The encoded protein is CATSREGTVTEAFF.

This chain links TRBV5-6 with TRBJ2-7; D is perhaps TRBD1 or TRBD2 (6 bases each). CDR1 and CDR2 (germline): SGHDT, YYEEEE. V gave up 3 bases and J gave up 3 bases, with 19 bases separating them. This CDR3 region has 16 residues. CDR3 amino acids: CASSSRGFGGGYEQYF. DNA of the CDR3: TGTGCCAGCAGCTCACGTGGCTTTGGAGGGGGCTACGAGCAGTACTTC.